In its sample, the clone carrying this TCR beta chain was seen once. The antigen is unknown. Data came from immunoSEQ multiplex PCR; TCRdb stores just in-frame clones and leaves some out. In the table there are about 110,000 clones, 94% of which are singletons. Trimming stripped 5 bases from V and 2 bases from J, with 10 bases between. The CDR3 extends over 13 amino acids. Germline V gives CDR1 SGHDT, CDR2 YYEEEE. The record originates from a study of T cell responses to AZD1222 COVID-19 vaccine. Study-level results: CD4 TCRs covered the whole spike, strongest at regions 160-218 and 743-854. Epitopes outside B.1.351 and B.1.1.7 mutated regions reportedly drew nearly half of spike TCRs.

This sequence originates from an adult who received the AZD1222 COVID-19 vaccine. The sequencing used peripheral blood, collected 28 days after the second AZD1222 dose. V usage is TRBV5-6 and J usage is TRBJ1-2; no firm D call. The CDR3 region has the DNA TGTGCCAGCAGGCCCGCGGGGAACTATGGCTACACCTTC. It codes for CASRPAGNYGYTF.